The 23 T cell receptor beta chains reported below all come from one sample, sequenced in a study of blood T cells in healthy people across ages. A J-beta primer mix and a sample-barcoded 5' primer were used in a second PCR of roughly 6 to 12 cycles. A single record per CDR3 protein comes from TCRdb applying MiXCR to the 5' RACE reads. Among approximately 820,000 distinct CDR3 sequences, around 43% were seen once, and the ten largest hold about 21%. Sequenced material: blood. The source is a man aged 55 to 70 in good health.

This chain links TRBV5-1 with TRBJ2-3, with 15 bases fitting TRBD2. The CDR3 has 16 residues. From germline, CDR1 is SGHRS and CDR2 YFSETQ. V dropped 4 bases and J dropped 5; count of bases not matched to a gene: 5. CDR3 residues: CASSRTSGGAIDTQYF. The CDR3 nucleotides are TGCGCCAGCAGCAGGACTAGCGGGGGGGCTATAGATACGCAGTATTTT. Together with reference TRBV5-1 and TRBJ2-3, the CDR3 gives the full variable domain: KAGVTQTPRYLIKTRGQQVTLSCSPISGHRSVSWYQQTPGQGLQFLFEYFSETQRNKGNFPGRFSGRQFSNSRSEMNVSTLELGDSALYLCASSRTSGGAIDTQYFGPGTRLTVL.

In its sample, this clonotype was seen a few times. J is TRBJ2-5 and V is TRBV5-1, with 11 nucleotides matching TRBD1. Germline trimming cut 4 bases from V and 2 bases from J; bases unmatched to any gene: 7. This CDR3 is 16 amino acids long. Germline V gene sequence: CDR1 SGHRS, CDR2 YFSETQ. CDR3 region: CASSPSGTGGQETQYF. The CDR3 nucleotides read TGCGCCAGCAGCCCAAGCGGGACAGGGGGTCAAGAGACCCAGTACTTC.

This clonotype was seen only a few times. The rearrangement uses TRBV20-1 and TRBJ2-7; no definite D call. Germline CDR1 reads DFQATT; CDR2 reads SNEGSKA (reference sequence). Deletions cut 0 bases from V and 7 bases from J, with 19 bases between. There are 15 residues in the CDR3. The CDR3 reads CSAREPLGQAEEQYF. The CDR3 nucleotides read TGCAGTGCTAGAGAGCCGCTCGGCCAGGCGGAAGAGCAGTACTTC.

The V call is TRBV6-1, the J call TRBJ2-6, with 7 nucleotides matching TRBD1. Germline V lookup: CDR1 MNHNS, CDR2 SASEGT. This CDR3 spans 17 amino acids. Germline trimming cut 6 bases from V and 4 bases from J; bases unmatched to any gene: 12. The CDR3 nucleotides read TGTGCCAGCAGCGTAAACAGCGACAGGGCCGGGGCCAACGTCCTGACTTTC. This encodes CASSVNSDRAGANVLTF.

The chain couples TRBV3-1 to TRBJ2-3; 14 nucleotides align to TRBD2. Trimming cost V 0 bases and J 2 bases; bases outside gene matches: 10. The CDR3 contains 20 residues. Looked up from germline, CDR1 is LGHDT and CDR2 is YNNKEL (reference sequence). DNA for the CDR3: TGTGCCAGCAGCCAAGATCGCCGCCGGACTAGCGGGGGGTACACAGATACGCAGTATTTT. Translating gives CASSQDRRRTSGGYTDTQYF.

This clonotype was seen only a few times. This chain links TRBV4-1 with TRBJ1-4, with TRBD1 matching 7 bases. Trimming cost V 10 bases and J 2 bases; bases outside gene matches: 13. The V gene's germline CDR1 is MGHRA and CDR2 YSYEKL. The CDR3 is 16 residues long. CDR3 nucleotides: TGCGCCACCCGAGGAGGGGGCGGAATGACTAATGAAAAACTGTTTTTT. Its protein is CATRGGGGMTNEKLFF.

This clonotype was counted once. The J gene is TRBJ1-6, the V gene TRBV20-1; D unresolved. Looked up from germline, CDR1 is DFQATT and CDR2 is SNEGSKA (reference sequence). The CDR3 loop spans 15 amino acids. The V end was cut by 2 bases, the J end by 7 bases, with 15 bases between. CDR3 protein: CSARSFRHPNSPLHF. CDR3 DNA sequence: TGCAGTGCTAGATCTTTTAGACATCCGAATTCACCCCTCCACTTT.

The genes are TRBV6-2 or TRBV6-3 and TRBJ1-4, with unresolved D. Germline V gene sequence: CDR1 MNHEY, CDR2 SVGEGT. This CDR3 comprises 16 residues. The V end lost 5 bases, the J end lost 7 bases, and 20 bases lay between the germline ends. CDR3 sequence reads: CASSPTYSMQREKLFF. In DNA form, the CDR3 reads TGTGCCAGCAGTCCAACCTACTCGATGCAGCGTGAAAAACTGTTTTTT.

The genes are TRBV20-1 and TRBJ1-5, with a tentative D call TRBD1 (5 bases). Germline V lookup: CDR1 DFQATT, CDR2 SNEGSKA (reference sequence). Trimming stripped 5 bases from V and 0 bases from J, with 8 bases between. The CDR3 is 13 residues long. The CDR3 region is CSAPRGSNQPQHF. The CDR3 DNA sequence: TGCAGTGCTCCAAGGGGTAGCAATCAGCCCCAGCATTTT.

The chain couples TRBV24-1 to TRBJ2-1, with D possibly matching TRBD2 (5 bases). Trimming removed 5 bases from V and 11 bases from J, with 15 bases in between. Germline-derived CDR1 and CDR2 are KGHDR and SFDVKD. The CDR3 length is 13 residues. The CDR3 here is CATSGPSPGKQFF. CDR3 nucleotides: TGTGCCACCAGTGGGCCTAGCCCTGGGAAGCAGTTCTTC.

V usage is TRBV4-1 and J usage is TRBJ2-7; 9 positions match TRBD1. The CDR3 loop spans 15 amino acids. The V gene end was trimmed by 3 bases and the J gene end by 5 bases; junction bases not matched to a gene: 8. Germline CDR1 reads MGHRA; CDR2 reads YSYEKL. CDR3 sequence reads: CASSHPGQGIHEQYF. In nucleotides, the CDR3 is TGCGCCAGCAGCCATCCGGGACAGGGTATCCACGAGCAGTACTTC.

The rearrangement joins TRBV7-6 to TRBJ2-1; D ambiguous. Germline CDR1 is SGHVS and CDR2 is FNYEAQ. The CDR3 extends over 14 amino acids. V shed 1 base and J shed 8 bases, with 12 bases lying between them. As DNA, the CDR3 is TGTGCCAGCAGCTTAGGGGGTTGGAGTGATGAGCAGTTCTTC. It yields the protein CASSLGGWSDEQFF. The whole variable domain, remainder taken from reference TRBV7-6 and TRBJ2-1, is GAGVSQSPRYKVTKRGQDVALRCDPISGHVSLYWYRQALGQGPEFLTYFNYEAQQDKSGLPNDRFSAERPEGSISTLTIQRTEQRDSAMYRCASSLGGWSDEQFFGPGTRLTVL.

On this clonotype: A clone one base away is much larger, so this may be a read error. The chain recombines TRBV6-5 with TRBJ2-5; the D gene is possibly TRBD2 (5 bases). V was trimmed by 6 bases and J by 3 bases, leaving 8 bases between them. Looked up from germline, CDR1 is MNHEY and CDR2 is SVGAGI. The CDR3 has 12 amino acids. The CDR3 DNA follows: TGTGCCAGCAGGGACTGGGAAGAGACCCAGTACTTC. Translated, it gives CASRDWEETQYF.

The V gene is TRBV7-2, the J gene TRBJ2-3, with D perhaps matching TRBD1 (6 bases). V lost 5 bases, J lost 5 bases, and 17 bases lay in between. Germline lookup yields CDR1 SGHTA and CDR2 FQGNSA. This CDR3 has 15 amino acids. The CDR3 DNA sequence: TGTACCAGCAGCAGTGTAGCAGGGGACGGAGATACGCAGTATTTT. Its protein product is CTSSSVAGDGDTQYF.

In this sample, this clonotype turned up a few times. The rearrangement joins TRBV3-1 to TRBJ2-5, with 8 bases aligning to TRBD2. CDR1 LGHDT and CDR2 YNNKEL come from the germline V gene (reference sequence). The CDR3 extends over 17 amino acids. With V trimmed by 2 bases and J by 0 bases, 8 bases remained unmatched. The CDR3: CASSQLVGGGYQETQYF. Written as DNA, the CDR3 is TGTGCCAGCAGCCAACTCGTCGGGGGGGGGTACCAAGAGACCCAGTACTTC.

The chain employs TRBV2 and TRBJ2-1, with D possibly being TRBD1 (6 bases). V was trimmed by 5 bases and J by 4 bases, leaving 9 bases between them. Germline V CDR1 and CDR2: SNHLY, FYNNEI. The CDR3 is made up of 13 amino acids. This CDR3 is CASSRTEYNEQFF. The CDR3 DNA follows: TGTGCCAGCAGTCGGACAGAGTACAATGAGCAGTTCTTC.

The chain links TRBV12-3 or TRBV12-4 to TRBJ2-6; no clear D. V was clipped by 2 bases and J by 2 bases, with 10 bases between them. The CDR3 is made up of 16 amino acids. CDR3 loop: CASSLIGGAGANVLTF. Written as DNA, the CDR3 is TGTGCCAGCAGTTTAATAGGTGGGGCTGGGGCCAACGTCCTGACTTTC.

This chain uses TRBV12-3 or TRBV12-4 with TRBJ2-3; no firm D call. V lost 6 bases and J 7 bases, leaving 8 bases between the germline ends. This CDR3 is built from 11 residues. CDR3 in amino acids: CASRGFYTQYF. The CDR3 bases are TGTGCCAGCAGGGGGTTCTATACGCAGTATTTT.

This clonotype was recorded a few times. This chain connects TRBV29-1 to TRBJ1-1; 9 nucleotides align to TRBD1. The J segment lost 0 bases and the V segment lost 4 bases, leaving 6 bases of the junction unmatched. CDR1 SQVTM and CDR2 ANQGSEA come from the germline V gene. CDR3 length equals 15 residues. The CDR3 region has the DNA TGCAGCGTTGCTGAGACAGGGGGAATGAACACTGAAGCTTTCTTT. Its protein is CSVAETGGMNTEAFF.

V and J are TRBV6-1 and TRBJ2-5; possible D gene TRBD2, 5 bases. Germline loops: CDR1 MNHNS, CDR2 SASEGT. This CDR3 spans 16 amino acids. Trimming pared 3 bases from V and 0 bases from J, leaving 14 bases between. The CDR3 DNA follows: TGTGCCAGCAGTGATCCCGGAGGTCCGTACCAAGAGACCCAGTACTTC. It yields the protein CASSDPGGPYQETQYF.

This chain links TRBV20-1 with TRBJ2-5; D may be TRBD1 (5 bases). V lost 6 bases and J 1 base, leaving 18 bases between the germline ends. CDR3 length: 15 residues. CDR1 is DFQATT and CDR2 is SNEGSKA in the germline V gene (reference sequence). CDR3 sequence reads: CSAIAGRRFQETQYF. As DNA, the CDR3 is TGCAGTGCGATCGCAGGGCGCCGATTCCAAGAGACCCAGTACTTC.

This clonotype was detected only a few times. The chain uses TRBV4-3 and TRBJ2-1; TRBD2 aligns across 14 bases. The CDR3 extends over 17 amino acids. Germline CDR1 and CDR2: LGHNA and YSLEER. Trimming took 4 bases from V and 2 from J; bases not matched to a gene: 4. The CDR3 nucleotides read TGCGCCAGCAGCCGCACGACTAGCGGGGGGGCCTACAATGAGCAGTTCTTC. Amino acids: CASSRTTSGGAYNEQFF.

The chain recombines TRBV20-1 with TRBJ2-7; 13 bases map to TRBD2. The J call is uncertain, as TRBJ2-5 better fits the DNA end. Looked up from germline, CDR1 is DFQATT and CDR2 is SNEGSKA (reference sequence). The CDR3 is 16 residues long. The CDR3 sequence is CSARQGLAGALETQYF. The DNA of the CDR3 is TGCAGTGCTAGACAAGGACTAGCGGGGGCCTTGGAGACCCAGTACTTC.